A selection of T cell receptor beta chains follows, all from one sample in a study of cytomegalovirus exposure and HLA in healthy donors. The repertoire was sequenced with immunoSEQ multiplex PCR; TCRdb's copy has only in-frame clones and lacks some. The table records about 240,000 clones, around 80% of them present only once. The sample was PBMCs. The receptor source for this set is a woman between 35 and 50 years old in good health and CMV-seropositive. Both conserved end residues are part of each CDR3. Fields, in order: CDR3 DNA, CDR3 protein, clone size, V gene, CDR3 length, J gene, D gene. A D gene is named only where the DNA matches it firmly. For some rows the clone size is stated as once, few or many, or as a class when expanded; others skip it.

CDR3 DNA: TGTGCCAGCAGCGCCGGGTCATCCGGAAACACCATATATTTT
CDR3 protein: CASSAGSSGNTIYF
clone size: NA
V gene: TRBV28
CDR3 length: 14
J gene: TRBJ1-3
D gene: NA

CDR3 DNA: TGCGCCAGCAGCCAAGGGGGAGTTAACACTGAAGCTTTCTTT
CDR3 protein: CASSQGGVNTEAFF
clone size: NA
V gene: TRBV4-3
CDR3 length: 14
J gene: TRBJ1-1
D gene: NA

CDR3 DNA: TGTGCCAGCAGTACGGGGACAGGATCGAACTATGGCTACACCTTC
CDR3 protein: CASSTGTGSNYGYTF
clone size: NA
V gene: TRBV27
CDR3 length: 15
J gene: TRBJ1-2
D gene: TRBD1

CDR3 DNA: TGTGCCAGTAGTATTCATAGGACAGGAAAAATTCCCTACGAGCAGTACTTC
CDR3 protein: CASSIHRTGKIPYEQYF
clone size: NA
V gene: TRBV19
CDR3 length: 17
J gene: TRBJ2-7
D gene: TRBD1

CDR3 DNA: TGTGCCAGCAGCTTCAGTAACAGGGACGGTGAGCAGTTCTTC
CDR3 protein: CASSFSNRDGEQFF
clone size: NA
V gene: TRBV7-3
CDR3 length: 14
J gene: TRBJ2-1
D gene: NA

CDR3 DNA: TGCAGCGTTGAAGGGGCCGGCTATGGCTACACCTTC
CDR3 protein: CSVEGAGYGYTF
clone size: NA
V gene: TRBV29-1
CDR3 length: 12
J gene: TRBJ1-2
D gene: NA

CDR3 DNA: TGTGCCATCAGTGGTGGTAGCGGGAGAAGCACAGATACGCAGTATTTT
CDR3 protein: CAISGGSGRSTDTQYF
clone size: NA
V gene: TRBV10-3
CDR3 length: 16
J gene: TRBJ2-3
D gene: TRBD2

CDR3 DNA: TGCGCCAGCAGCCCGGCGGGTAGCAATCAGCCCCAGCATTTT
CDR3 protein: CASSPAGSNQPQHF
clone size: NA
V gene: TRBV5-1
CDR3 length: 14
J gene: TRBJ1-5
D gene: NA

CDR3 DNA: TGCGCCAGCAGCTCCCAGAGGGGGACCAATGAGCAGTTCTTC
CDR3 protein: CASSSQRGTNEQFF
clone size: NA
V gene: TRBV5-1
CDR3 length: 14
J gene: TRBJ2-1
D gene: NA

CDR3 DNA: TGTGCCAGCAGGAGTATACAGGGCCGCGAGACCCAGTACTTC
CDR3 protein: CASRSIQGRETQYF
clone size: NA
V gene: TRBV7-9
CDR3 length: 14
J gene: TRBJ2-5
D gene: NA

CDR3 DNA: TGTGCCATCAGTGAGTCAGGTAGCGGGAGTTTGTACGAGCAGTACTTC
CDR3 protein: CAISESGSGSLYEQYF
clone size: NA
V gene: TRBV10-3
CDR3 length: 16
J gene: TRBJ2-7
D gene: TRBD2

CDR3 DNA: TGTGCCAGCAGCTTTGCGGCAGACGGGTCTGAAGCTTTCTTT
CDR3 protein: CASSFAADGSEAFF
clone size: NA
V gene: TRBV5-4
CDR3 length: 14
J gene: TRBJ1-1
D gene: NA

CDR3 DNA: TGTGCCAGCGGTCCTAGACTAGCGACCTACGAGCAGTACTTC
CDR3 protein: CASGPRLATYEQYF
clone size: NA
V gene: TRBV2
CDR3 length: 14
J gene: TRBJ2-7
D gene: TRBD2

CDR3 DNA: TGTGCCAGCAGAGGGGGGGGCACTGGGGCCAACGTCCTGACTTTC
CDR3 protein: CASRGGGTGANVLTF
clone size: NA
V gene: TRBV6-5
CDR3 length: 15
J gene: TRBJ2-6
D gene: NA

CDR3 DNA: TGTGCCAGCAGCTTTAGTCTGGGGCCCACCGGGGAGCTGTTTTTT
CDR3 protein: CASSFSLGPTGELFF
clone size: NA
V gene: TRBV5-8
CDR3 length: 15
J gene: TRBJ2-2
D gene: NA

CDR3 DNA: TGTGCCAGCAGTAATTCAGGGGAGACTGAAGCTTTCTTT
CDR3 protein: CASSNSGETEAFF
clone size: once
V gene: TRBV25-1
CDR3 length: 13
J gene: TRBJ1-1
D gene: NA

CDR3 DNA: TGTGCCAGCAGCTTCGGGGACAGGGTCCACGAGCAGTACTTC
CDR3 protein: CASSFGDRVHEQYF
clone size: NA
V gene: TRBV13
CDR3 length: 14
J gene: TRBJ2-7
D gene: TRBD1

CDR3 DNA: TGTGCCAGCAGGACATCGGTCACTGAAGCTTTCTTT
CDR3 protein: CASRTSVTEAFF
clone size: NA
V gene: TRBV2
CDR3 length: 12
J gene: TRBJ1-1
D gene: NA

CDR3 DNA: TGTGCCAGCAACCAAACCGGGACAGGCGATACTGAAGCTTTCTTT
CDR3 protein: CASNQTGTGDTEAFF
clone size: few
V gene: TRBV5-6
CDR3 length: 15
J gene: TRBJ1-1
D gene: TRBD1

CDR3 DNA: TGTGCCAGCCAAGCGGGGGGGCCGACCGGGGAGCTGTTTTTT
CDR3 protein: CASQAGGPTGELFF
clone size: NA
V gene: TRBV9
CDR3 length: 14
J gene: TRBJ2-2
D gene: TRBD2

CDR3 DNA: TGTGCCAGCAGCTTAGCGCGAGGCAACTACAATGAGCAGTTCTTC
CDR3 protein: CASSLARGNYNEQFF
clone size: NA
V gene: TRBV7-9
CDR3 length: 15
J gene: TRBJ2-1
D gene: NA

CDR3 DNA: TGTGCCAGCAGCGGAATCGGTTACGAGCAGTACTTC
CDR3 protein: CASSGIGYEQYF
clone size: few
V gene: TRBV9
CDR3 length: 12
J gene: TRBJ2-7
D gene: NA

CDR3 DNA: TGTGCCAGCAGCTTAGCTAATGAGCAGTTCTTC
CDR3 protein: CASSLANEQFF
clone size: NA
V gene: TRBV11-2
CDR3 length: 11
J gene: TRBJ2-1
D gene: NA

CDR3 DNA: TGCGCCAGCAGCTTGATTGGGACTAACTACGAGCAGTACTTC
CDR3 protein: CASSLIGTNYEQYF
clone size: NA
V gene: TRBV5-1
CDR3 length: 14
J gene: TRBJ2-7
D gene: TRBD2